The entry below describes one T cell receptor (beta chain). Its recognized antigen is unknown. Compared with germline, one end of the junction differs, possibly owing to a read error. This specimen belongs to a study of T cells after yellow fever vaccination (dated by TCRdb to about 2019). Notes on the research overall: The SMART-Seq v4 Ultra Low Input RNA kit was used to prepare libraries from fractions with low cell numbers. Bulk TCR alpha and beta repertoires were sequenced longitudinally to track T-cell clones before and after primary and booster YFV17D yellow fever vaccination. Blood was collected at multiple timepoints before and after primary and secondary immunization, and bulk PBMC replicates and cell subsets were isolated. Two healthy male donors, one aged 18 to 30 and one aged 30 to 39 years, were included in the cohort. The paper as a whole reports these results and caveats: A small share of clonotypes was detected in both CD4 and CD8 compartments, with the overlap likely arising from convergent recombination. Most clones expanded after primary vaccination (approximately 97% of CD4 and 88% of CD8) were re-detected after the booster, suggesting that broad memory maintenance occurred. Compared with the primary T-cell response, the secondary T-cell response was weaker but faster, peaking on day 5 rather than day 15. Computational filtering was needed because FACS-sorted repertoires could contain abundant contaminating clonotypes from the bulk population. The study included only a couple of donors, which limits how far the findings can be generalized.

TCR cDNA was synthesized by 5'RACE template switching, which introduced a universal primer site and unique molecular identifiers. Priming of cDNA synthesis was performed from both the TCR alpha and TCR beta constant segments. Library amplification used two PCR steps, and the second PCR step added sample barcodes and sequencing adapters. Sequencing of the libraries was done on either Illumina HiSeq 2500 (2x100 bp) or NovaSeq (2x150 bp). Concerning the study's data processing: MIGEC handled demultiplexing of reads and collapsing into UMI consensus sequences, while MiXCR performed V(D)J alignment. Using edgeR on replicate PBMC samples, clonotypes were called vaccine-responding if FDR was below 0.01 and the log2 fold change was above 5 up to day 15. Bulk clonotypes were assigned CD4 or CD8 identity according to which sequenced CD4 or CD8 repertoire held them at higher abundance. TCRdb took the public reads, trimmed them with fastp at Q25, ran MiXCR for clone calling and kept in-frame beta chains. Here each entry gathers all rows of one CDR3 protein and keeps the most common genes and DNA. V and J calls and clone size were set by TCRdb, not the authors. Within this sample are around 310,000 distinct CDR3 sequences, with about 9.5% of them counted one time only. Roughly 17% of the sample is held by the ten biggest clonotypes.

Measured from the cysteine to the phenylalanine, the CDR3 is 16 residues long. Kept here is only the CDR3 DNA, which spans 48 bases and is read in frame from base 1. As encoded in the germline V gene, CDR1 is SGHRS while CDR2 is YFSETQ. The intended sense of this specimen's treatment or condition label: live attenuated yellow fever vaccine strain. At each blood-draw timepoint, two biological replicates of bulk PBMCs were collected. A standard Ficoll-Paque protocol was used to isolate PBMCs from peripheral blood. TriZol was used to extract RNA from bulk PBMCs, from CD4 and CD8 fractions, and from dextramer-positive and dextramer-negative fractions.

This TCR came from a man aged 18 to 30 who received the YFV17D yellow fever vaccine. This material consisted of PBMCs, taken on the day of the first yellow fever vaccination. Rearrangement joined TRBV5-1 to TRBJ2-3, with 11 bases in between that match TRBD2. The CDR3 protein is CAGSPKLAGGTDTQYF. The DNA reads as follows: TGCGCCGGCAGCCCCAAACTAGCGGGGGGCACAGATACGCAGTATTTT.